This T cell receptor beta chain derives from a study of regulatory T cells in long-lasting Graves disease. Arm-PCR of CDR3 regions with iRepertoire HTBI primers generated TCR beta libraries. From the multiplex PCR reads, TCRdb called clonotypes with MiXCR, one entry per CDR3 protein. The repertoire consists of some 490,000 distinct CDR3 sequences, with more than 10% occurring once and the leading ten covering about 8.3%. Time point defined: newly diagnosed GD, antithyroid drugs for less than 3 months. RNA isolated from PBMCs was used to make the TCR library. The guidelines of the American Thyroid Association were the basis for diagnosing Graves' disease. This clonotype was recorded many times. The sample also formed part of further work on T cells in Graves' hyperthyroidism and ophthalmopathy. From that report: With a duration under 2 months, the hyperthyroidism was newly diagnosed in patients aged 18 to 65. Diagnostic assessment was based on clinical symptoms, serum thyroxine and TRAb, thyroid ultrasound and orbital computed tomography.

This clonotype originated in a woman younger than 45 with Graves disease. Source: peripheral blood mononuclear cells (PBMCs), taken at new diagnosis, from a patient treated with antithyroid drugs.

CDR3 residues: CASSNTGGGDHQPQHF. CDR3 DNA: TGTGCCAGCAGTAATACAGGTGGGGGCGATCATCAGCCCCAGCATTTT. V usage is TRBV12-3 or TRBV12-4 and J usage is TRBJ1-5, with D perhaps matching TRBD1 (6 bases). The CDR3 is 16 amino acids. Trimming pared 5 bases from V and 5 bases from J, leaving 19 bases between.